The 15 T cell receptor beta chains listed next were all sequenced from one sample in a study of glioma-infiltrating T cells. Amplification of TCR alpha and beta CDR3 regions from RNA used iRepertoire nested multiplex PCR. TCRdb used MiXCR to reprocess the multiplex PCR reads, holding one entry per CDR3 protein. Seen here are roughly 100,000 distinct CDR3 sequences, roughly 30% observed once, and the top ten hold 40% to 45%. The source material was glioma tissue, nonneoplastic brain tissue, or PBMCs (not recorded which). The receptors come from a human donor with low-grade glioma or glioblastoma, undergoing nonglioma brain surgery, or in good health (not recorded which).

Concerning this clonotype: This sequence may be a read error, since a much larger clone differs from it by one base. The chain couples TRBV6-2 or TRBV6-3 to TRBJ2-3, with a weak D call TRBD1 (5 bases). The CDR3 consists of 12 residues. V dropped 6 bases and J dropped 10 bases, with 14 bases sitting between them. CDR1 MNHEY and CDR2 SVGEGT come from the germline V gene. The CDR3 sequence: CASSSQADAQYF. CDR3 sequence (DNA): TGTGCCAGCAGCTCACAGGCGGATGCGCAGTATTTT.

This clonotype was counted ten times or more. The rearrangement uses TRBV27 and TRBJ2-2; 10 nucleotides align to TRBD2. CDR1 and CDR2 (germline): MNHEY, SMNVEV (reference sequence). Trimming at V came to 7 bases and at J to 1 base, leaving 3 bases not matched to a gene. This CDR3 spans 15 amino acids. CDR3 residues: CASNRLAGNTGELFF. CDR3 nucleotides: TGTGCCAGCAACCGACTAGCGGGGAACACCGGGGAGCTGTTTTTT.

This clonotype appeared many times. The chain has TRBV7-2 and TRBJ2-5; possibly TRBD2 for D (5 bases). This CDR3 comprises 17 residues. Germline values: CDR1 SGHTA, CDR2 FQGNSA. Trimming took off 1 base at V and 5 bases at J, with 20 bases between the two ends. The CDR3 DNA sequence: TGTGCCAGCAGCTTAGAGATTGAGGGTTACGGATCGGAGACCCAGTACTTC. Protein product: CASSLEIEGYGSETQYF. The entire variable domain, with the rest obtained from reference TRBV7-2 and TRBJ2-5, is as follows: GAGVSQSPSNKVTEKGKDVELRCDPISGHTALYWYRQSLGQGLEFLIYFQGNSAPDKSGLPSDRFSAERTGGSVSTLTIQRTQQEDSAVYLCASSLEIEGYGSETQYFGPGTRLLVL.

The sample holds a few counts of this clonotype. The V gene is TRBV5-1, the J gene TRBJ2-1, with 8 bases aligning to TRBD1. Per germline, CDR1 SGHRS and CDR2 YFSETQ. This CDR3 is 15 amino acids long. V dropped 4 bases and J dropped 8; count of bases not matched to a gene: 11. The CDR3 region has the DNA TGCGCCAGCAGCCAAACCCTTGACAGGGGTGATGAGCAGTTCTTC. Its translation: CASSQTLDRGDEQFF.

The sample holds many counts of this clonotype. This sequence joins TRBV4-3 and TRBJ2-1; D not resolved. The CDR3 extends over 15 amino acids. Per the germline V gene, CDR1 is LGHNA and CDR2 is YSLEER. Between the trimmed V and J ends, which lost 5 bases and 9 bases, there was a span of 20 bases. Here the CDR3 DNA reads TGCGCCAGCAGCGGAAATAATAGAGGTCGGAGTGAGCAGTTCTTC. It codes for CASSGNNRGRSEQFF.

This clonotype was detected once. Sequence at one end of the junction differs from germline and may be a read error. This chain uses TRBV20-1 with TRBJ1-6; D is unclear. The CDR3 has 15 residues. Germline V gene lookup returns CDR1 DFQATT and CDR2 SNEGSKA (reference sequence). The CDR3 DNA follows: TGCAGTGCCAGAGATGGGGTAAATATAAATTCACCCCTCCACTTT. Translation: CSARDGVNINSPLHF.

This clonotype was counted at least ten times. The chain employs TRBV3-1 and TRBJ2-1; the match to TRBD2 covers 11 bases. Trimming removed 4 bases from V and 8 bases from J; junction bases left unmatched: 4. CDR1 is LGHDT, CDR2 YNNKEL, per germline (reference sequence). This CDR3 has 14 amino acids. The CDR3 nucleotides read TGTGCCAGCAGCCCTAGCGGGGGGCGGCATGAGCAGTTCTTC. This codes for CASSPSGGRHEQFF.

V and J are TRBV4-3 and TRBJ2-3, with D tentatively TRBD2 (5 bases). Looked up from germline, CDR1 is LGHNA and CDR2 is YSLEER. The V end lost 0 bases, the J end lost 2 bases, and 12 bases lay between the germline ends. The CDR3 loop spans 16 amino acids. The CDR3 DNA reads TGCGCCAGCAGCCAAGAAATAGGGAGCCCCACAGATACGCAGTATTTT. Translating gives CASSQEIGSPTDTQYF.

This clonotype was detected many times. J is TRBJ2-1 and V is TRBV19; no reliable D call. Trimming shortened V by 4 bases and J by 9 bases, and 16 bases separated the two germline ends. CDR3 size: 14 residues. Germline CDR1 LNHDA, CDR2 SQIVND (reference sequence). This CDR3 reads CASSKSLEASEQFF. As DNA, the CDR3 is TGTGCCAGTAGTAAGTCGCTAGAGGCATCTGAGCAGTTCTTC.

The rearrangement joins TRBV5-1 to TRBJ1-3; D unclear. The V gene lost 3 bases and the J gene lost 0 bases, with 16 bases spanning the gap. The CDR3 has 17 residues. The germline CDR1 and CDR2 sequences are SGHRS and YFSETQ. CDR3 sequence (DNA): TGCGCCAGCAGCTCCGGTTACGGACCCTCCTCTGGAAACACCATATATTTT. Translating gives CASSSGYGPSSGNTIYF.

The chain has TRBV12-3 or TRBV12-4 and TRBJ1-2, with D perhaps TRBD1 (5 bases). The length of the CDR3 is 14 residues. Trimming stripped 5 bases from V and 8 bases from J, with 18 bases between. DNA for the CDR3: TGTGCCAGCAGTCGCCAGGGAGGGAGTAAAGGCTACACCTTC. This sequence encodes CASSRQGGSKGYTF.

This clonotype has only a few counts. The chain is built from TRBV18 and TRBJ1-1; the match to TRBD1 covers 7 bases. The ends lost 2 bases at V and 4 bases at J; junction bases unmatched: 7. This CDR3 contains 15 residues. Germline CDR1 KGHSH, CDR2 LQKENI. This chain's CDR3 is CASSPYLQGTTEAFF. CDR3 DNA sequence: TGTGCCAGCTCACCATATTTACAGGGGACCACTGAAGCTTTCTTT.

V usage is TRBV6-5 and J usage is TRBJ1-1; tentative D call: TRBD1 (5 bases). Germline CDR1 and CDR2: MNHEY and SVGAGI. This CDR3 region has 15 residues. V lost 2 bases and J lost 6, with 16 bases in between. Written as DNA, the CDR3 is TGTGCCAGCAGTTACGGTCGGGGGATAGACGCTGAAGCTTTCTTT. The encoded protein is CASSYGRGIDAEAFF.

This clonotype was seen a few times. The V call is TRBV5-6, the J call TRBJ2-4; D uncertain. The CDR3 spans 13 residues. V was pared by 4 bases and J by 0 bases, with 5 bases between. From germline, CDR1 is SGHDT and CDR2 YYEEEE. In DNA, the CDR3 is TGTGCCAGCAGCGACCCAGCCAAAAACATTCAGTACTTC. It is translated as CASSDPAKNIQYF. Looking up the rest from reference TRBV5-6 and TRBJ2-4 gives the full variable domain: DAGVTQSPTHLIKTRGQQVTLRCSPKSGHDTVSWYQQALGQGPQFIFQYYEEEERQRGNFPDRFSGHQFPNYSSELNVNALLLGDSALYLCASSDPAKNIQYFGAGTRLSVL.

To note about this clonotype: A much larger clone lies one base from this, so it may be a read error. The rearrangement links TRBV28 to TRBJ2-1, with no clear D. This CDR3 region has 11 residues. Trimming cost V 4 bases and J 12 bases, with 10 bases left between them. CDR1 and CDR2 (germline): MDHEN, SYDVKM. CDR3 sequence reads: CASSSRWGQFF. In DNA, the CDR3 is TGTGCCAGCAGTTCCCGGTGGGGGCAGTTCTTC.